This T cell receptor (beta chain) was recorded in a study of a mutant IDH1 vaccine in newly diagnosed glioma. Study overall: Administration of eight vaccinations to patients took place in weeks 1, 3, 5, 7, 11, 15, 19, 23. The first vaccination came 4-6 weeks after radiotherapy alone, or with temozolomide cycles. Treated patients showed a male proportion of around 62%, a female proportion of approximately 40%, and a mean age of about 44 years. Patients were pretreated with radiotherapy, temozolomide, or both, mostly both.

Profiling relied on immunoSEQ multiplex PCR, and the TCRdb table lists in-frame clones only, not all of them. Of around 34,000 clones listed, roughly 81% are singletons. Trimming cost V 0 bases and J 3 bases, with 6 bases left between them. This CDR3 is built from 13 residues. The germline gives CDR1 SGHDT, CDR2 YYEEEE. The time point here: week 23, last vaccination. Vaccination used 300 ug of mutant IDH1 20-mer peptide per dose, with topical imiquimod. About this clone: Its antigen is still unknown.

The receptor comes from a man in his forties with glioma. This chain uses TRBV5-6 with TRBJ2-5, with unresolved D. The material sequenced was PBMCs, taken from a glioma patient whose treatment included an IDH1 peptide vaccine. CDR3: CASSLVSEETQYF. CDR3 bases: TGTGCCAGCAGCTTGGTGAGCGAAGAGACCCAGTACTTC.